This TCR beta chain was recovered during a study of metastatic and nonmetastatic thyroid tumors. Thyroid surgery was performed in patients who had received no treatment beforehand. CDR1 is LNHDA, CDR2 SQIVND, per germline (reference sequence). Trimming at V came to 5 bases and at J to 1 base, leaving 2 bases not matched to a gene. This CDR3 spans 14 amino acids. This clone was seen ten or more times. TCRdb re-called the PCR reads through MiXCR. The table shows about 40,000 clones, with about 16% occurring only once. This chain uses TRBV19 with TRBJ2-7; 10 bases match TRBD2. The sample was blood. The clonotype comes from a female donor with papillary thyroid cancer or a benign thyroid nodule (not recorded which). Some clones in this sample may be carry-over from other donors' samples. CDR3 DNA sequence: TGTGCCAGTAGTGCTAGCGGGGGATCCTACGAGCAGTACTTC. Translating gives CASSASGGSYEQYF.